This TCR beta chain is from a study of cytotoxic CD8 clonotypes in ibrutinib-treated CLL. Findings and caveats of the study: Higher circulating CD8+ T-cell counts strongly accompanied higher baseline clonality, above age-matched healthy donors.

This CDR3 region has 14 residues. V lost 6 bases and J 2 bases, leaving 8 bases between the germline ends. Germline CDR1 reads MNHEY; CDR2 reads SVGAGI. The method was immunoSEQ multiplex PCR; TCRdb's version includes in-frame clones alone and lacks a portion of them. The sample shows roughly 170,000 clones, under 90% of them seen only once. This clone is a singleton in its sample. Its antigen is still unknown. This TCR was recovered from a human donor with chronic lymphocytic leukemia. The specimen was PBMCs, collected after 24 months of ibrutinib treatment. V usage is TRBV6-5 and J usage is TRBJ1-6; D call uncertain. This chain's CDR3 is CASRMGPYNSPLHF. The CDR3 DNA follows: TGTGCCAGCAGAATGGGCCCCTATAATTCACCCCTCCACTTT.